This TCR beta chain came from a study of blood T cell repertoires in COVID-19. Whole-study context: Italy, Spain and the United States were the sources of the convalescent and acute COVID-19 samples. From T cells, B-cell-depleted T cells, or PBMCs came the material, which was cDNA or gDNA.

Original processing notes: Reference gene primer amplification yielded estimated nucleated cell counts. Profiling relied on immunoSEQ multiplex PCR, and the TCRdb table lists in-frame clones only, not all of them. Clone size and V and J calls were adopted from that table, with D and trimming inferred from the DNA. The sample includes some 140,000 clones, about 85% of them seen just once. This clone was counted once. The CDR3 is made up of 13 amino acids. V lost 3 bases to trimming and J lost 9 bases, with 9 bases between them. Sequencing used peripheral blood. The source of this sequence is a man between 60 and 70 years old with COVID-19, enrolled during active disease. The rearrangement joins TRBV12-3 or TRBV12-4 to TRBJ1-6; D might be TRBD1 (5 bases). CDR3 sequence reads: CASSFGGGSPLHF. The CDR3 DNA reads as TGTGCCAGCAGTTTCGGGGGGGGTTCACCCCTCCACTTT.